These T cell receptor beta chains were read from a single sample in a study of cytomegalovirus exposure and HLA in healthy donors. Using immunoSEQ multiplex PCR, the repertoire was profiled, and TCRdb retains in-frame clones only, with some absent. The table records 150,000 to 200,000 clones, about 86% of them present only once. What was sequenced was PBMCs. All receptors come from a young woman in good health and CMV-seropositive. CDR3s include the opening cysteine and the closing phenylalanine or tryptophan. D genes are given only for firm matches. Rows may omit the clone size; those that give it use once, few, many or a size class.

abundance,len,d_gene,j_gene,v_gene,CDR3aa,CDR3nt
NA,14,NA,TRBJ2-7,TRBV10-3,CAIRSTDRTYEQYF,TGTGCCATCAGATCGACAGACCGGACCTACGAGCAGTACTTC
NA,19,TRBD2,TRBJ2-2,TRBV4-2,CASSLGTSGGPRGGGELFF,TGTGCCAGCAGCCTTGGGACTAGCGGGGGGCCGAGGGGAGGCGGGGAGCTGTTTTTT
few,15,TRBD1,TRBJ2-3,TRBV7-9,CASSSWDRGSDTQYF,TGTGCCAGCAGTTCCTGGGACAGGGGGTCAGATACGCAGTATTTT
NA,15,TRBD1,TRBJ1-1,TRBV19,CASSTDRGVNTEAFF,TGTGCCAGTAGTACAGACAGGGGCGTGAACACTGAAGCTTTCTTT
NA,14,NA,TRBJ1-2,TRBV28,CASRPPGFASGYTF,TGTGCCAGCAGGCCCCCGGGTTTCGCCTCGGGCTACACCTTC
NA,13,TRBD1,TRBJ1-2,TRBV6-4,CASSDDRVGGYTF,TGTGCCAGCAGTGACGACAGGGTCGGTGGCTACACCTTC
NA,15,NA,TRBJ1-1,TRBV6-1,CASSVTGGGADEAFF,TGTGCCAGCAGTGTCACCGGGGGGGGAGCCGATGAAGCTTTCTTT
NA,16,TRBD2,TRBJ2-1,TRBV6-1,CASSEALGLGANEQFF,TGTGCCAGCAGTGAAGCGCTGGGACTAGGAGCCAATGAGCAGTTCTTC
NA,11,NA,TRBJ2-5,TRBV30,CAWRRVETQYF,TGTGCCTGGAGACGGGTCGAGACCCAGTACTTC
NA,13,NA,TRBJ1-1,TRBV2,CANRDRVNTEAFF,TGTGCCAACAGGGATCGGGTGAACACTGAAGCTTTCTTT
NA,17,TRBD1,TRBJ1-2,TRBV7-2,CASSLDALTGTIDGYTF,TGTGCCAGCAGCTTAGATGCTCTGACAGGGACAATCGACGGCTACACCTTC